The 16 T cell receptor beta chains below were found in one sample sequenced in a study of T cells after yellow fever vaccination. TCRdb used MiXCR to reprocess the 5' RACE reads, holding one entry per CDR3 protein. This sample has some 240,000 distinct CDR3 sequences, with about 5.2% found just once. This specimen was CD4+ T cells sorted from PBMCs, taken on the day of the yellow fever booster vaccination. Every receptor here comes from a young man who received the YFV17D yellow fever vaccine.

This clonotype was seen more than once but under ten times. The V and J genes are TRBV7-2 and TRBJ2-1, with D tentatively TRBD2 (6 bases). V was pared by 3 bases and J by 10 bases, with 22 bases between. CDR3 length: 16 residues. CDR1 and CDR2 from the germline V gene are SGHTA and FQGNSA. CDR3 in DNA: TGTGCCAGCAGCTTTAGCGGCACCCGCCGAAATAGGGAGCAGTTCTTC. As protein: CASSFSGTRRNREQFF.

The chain has TRBV7-2 and TRBJ2-1, with TRBD2 matching over 8 bases. This CDR3 comprises 16 residues. Unmatched junction bases numbered 8, after V lost 5 bases and J lost 2 bases. Germline V gene sequence: CDR1 SGHTA, CDR2 FQGNSA. CDR3 nucleotides: TGTGCCAGCAGCCCCAGAGGCGGGGGGCCCTACAATGAGCAGTTCTTC. Amino acids: CASSPRGGGPYNEQFF.

As to this clonotype: A much larger clonotype is one base distant, so this may be a read error. This chain uses TRBV9 with TRBJ2-2; possible D gene TRBD2, 6 bases. Between the trimmed V and J ends, which lost 4 bases and 4 bases, there was a span of 17 bases. The length of the CDR3 is 16 residues. Germline lookup yields CDR1 SGDLS and CDR2 YYNGEE. The CDR3 DNA reads as TGTGCCAGCAGCTTGAGACCAGCGGGTCTCACCGGGGAGCTGTTTTTT. Translation: CASSLRPAGLTGELFF.

This clonotype was seen more than once but under ten times. The chain couples TRBV12-3 or TRBV12-4 to TRBJ2-7; 10 nucleotides align to TRBD1. This CDR3 spans 14 amino acids. V shed 3 bases and J 4 bases; nucleotides not matched to a gene: 3. The DNA of the CDR3 is TGTGCCAGCAGTTTGACAGGGGGCAGGTACGAGCAGTACTTC. This gives the protein CASSLTGGRYEQYF.

Ten or more counts support this clonotype. The chain links TRBV11-2 to TRBJ2-1; 9 bases agree with TRBD2. The CDR3 contains 16 residues. Germline loops: CDR1 SGHAT, CDR2 FQNNGV. V lost 0 bases, J lost 6 bases, and 6 bases stayed unmatched. The DNA of the CDR3 is TGTGCCAGCAGCTTAGATTTGTGGCGGGGGGGCAATGAGCAGTTCTTC. Residues: CASSLDLWRGGNEQFF.

This clonotype was picked up a small number of times. This chain joins TRBV5-5 and TRBJ2-1, with a tentative D call TRBD1 (6 bases). The CDR3 has 13 residues. Per the germline V gene, CDR1 is SGHKS and CDR2 is YYEKEE (reference sequence). V lost 4 bases, J lost 6 bases, and 11 bases lay in between. CDR3 nucleotides: TGTGCCAGCAGCCGGACAGTGGGCAATGAGCAGTTCTTC. Its translation is CASSRTVGNEQFF.

The gene calls are TRBV5-1 and TRBJ2-5; TRBD2 aligns across 7 bases. CDR3 length: 15 residues. The germline V gene has CDR1 SGHRS and CDR2 YFSETQ. Trimming took 3 bases from V and 1 from J; bases not matched to a gene: 6. The CDR3, as DNA: TGCGCCAGCAGCTCCGAGCGGGGATTCCAAGAGACCCAGTACTTC. Its translation is CASSSERGFQETQYF. Looking up the rest from reference TRBV5-1 and TRBJ2-5 gives the full variable domain: KAGVTQTPRYLIKTRGQQVTLSCSPISGHRSVSWYQQTPGQGLQFLFEYFSETQRNKGNFPGRFSGRQFSNSRSEMNVSTLELGDSALYLCASSSERGFQETQYFGPGTRLLVL.

Ten or more counts support this clonotype. The J gene is TRBJ2-5, the V gene TRBV27; 10 bases are a match to TRBD2. The CDR3 is 16 amino acids. J lost 4 bases, V lost 5 bases, and 10 bases had no gene match. Germline V lookup: CDR1 MNHEY, CDR2 SMNVEV (reference sequence). The CDR3 spells CASSPVIAGGPETQYF. The CDR3 bases are TGTGCCAGCAGTCCGGTTATAGCGGGGGGCCCAGAGACCCAGTACTTC.

This chain links TRBV30 with TRBJ2-1; D tentatively fits TRBD1 or TRBD2 (5 bases each). Looked up from germline, CDR1 is GTSNPN and CDR2 is SVGIG (reference sequence). V lost 8 bases and J lost 0, with 14 bases in between. CDR3 length: 14 residues. This CDR3 reads CAGVQDSSYNEQFF. In DNA form, the CDR3 reads TGTGCCGGGGTACAGGACTCCTCCTACAATGAGCAGTTCTTC. Combining the CDR3 with reference TRBV30 and TRBJ2-1 gives the whole variable domain SQTIHQWPATLVQPVGSPLSLECTVEGTSNPNLYWYRQAAGRGLQLLFYSVGIGQISSEVPQNLSASRPQDRQFILSSKKLLLSDSGFYLCAGVQDSSYNEQFFGPGTRLTVL.

This clonotype was detected only a few times. The chain has TRBV5-4 and TRBJ2-1; TRBD2 matches at 9 bases. Germline assignment: CDR1 SGHNT and CDR2 YYREEE (reference sequence). This CDR3 has 16 residues. Unmatched junction bases numbered 6, after V lost 0 bases and J lost 5 bases. The CDR3 region has the DNA TGTGCCAGCAGCTTGGGGTCTAGCGGGGCCGACAATGAGCAGTTCTTC. This sequence encodes CASSLGSSGADNEQFF.

This clonotype was recorded at least ten times. The rearrangement links TRBV10-3 to TRBJ2-1; D gene unclear. This CDR3 is 12 amino acids long. Germline CDR1 and CDR2: ENHRY and SYGVKD. Trimming left V 3 bases short and J 10 bases short, with 10 bases between. The CDR3 region has the DNA TGTGCCATCAGTGAATTAGCCGAGGAGCAGTTCTTC. Its translation: CAISELAEEQFF.

This clonotype appeared a few times. CDR3 in amino acids: CASSFSHQETQYF. The CDR3 coding sequence is TGTGCCAGCAGCTTCAGCCACCAAGAGACCCAGTACTTC. J is TRBJ2-5 and V is TRBV11-1; unclear D gene. Looked up from germline, CDR1 is SGHAT and CDR2 is FQDESV (reference sequence). The CDR3 runs to 13 residues. V lost 3 bases to trimming and J lost 0 bases, with 5 bases between them.

This clonotype was observed a handful of times. The genes are TRBV7-2 and TRBJ2-3; 7 bases agree with TRBD1. The CDR3 is 15 residues long. Germline values: CDR1 SGHTA, CDR2 FQGNSA. With 7 bases clipped from V and 3 bases from J, the junction kept 10 bases outside the gene matches. This CDR3 reads CASTPAQGRTDTQYF. The CDR3 region has the DNA TGTGCCAGCACCCCCGCACAGGGGCGAACAGATACGCAGTATTTT.

The chain recombines TRBV12-5 with TRBJ1-1, with no clear D. The CDR3 sequence is 15 residues long. The germline CDR1 and CDR2 sequences are LGHNT and FRNRAP. Trimming left V 1 base short and J 0 bases short, with 9 bases between. The CDR3 nucleotides read TGTGCTAGTGGTTTGGGCCGAGGATTGAACACTGAAGCTTTCTTT. Its protein is CASGLGRGLNTEAFF.

The chain combines TRBV7-2 with TRBJ1-4, with 9 positions matching TRBD1. The CDR3 extends over 15 amino acids. Germline V gene data show CDR1 as SGHTA and CDR2 as FQGNSA. V dropped 4 bases and J dropped 8; count of bases not matched to a gene: 8. CDR3 DNA sequence: TGTGCCAGCAGCTCCACCGGGACAGGGTCCGAAAAACTGTTTTTT. It is translated as CASSSTGTGSEKLFF.

This clonotype was counted only a few times. V and J are TRBV10-3 and TRBJ2-5; D unclear. V was clipped by 4 bases and J by 5 bases, with 17 bases between them. CDR3 length: 15 amino acids. Germline V lookup: CDR1 ENHRY, CDR2 SYGVKD. The DNA of the CDR3 is TGTGCCATCAGTGGGGTCGGTGGAACCGGGGAGACCCAGTACTTC. The encoded protein is CAISGVGGTGETQYF.